The next 15 T cell receptor beta chains were all read from a single sample in a study of blood T cell repertoires in COVID-19. Profiled with immunoSEQ multiplex PCR; TCRdb holds only in-frame clones, not every one. The data hold 60,000 or so clones, with 78% observed a single time. The sequenced material came from peripheral blood. The receptors were sampled from a human donor in a cohort sampled during active COVID-19.

This clone is medium-sized within its sample. The CDR3 DNA is TGTGCCAGCAGACGAAGGGACAGGGGGTCGAACACTGAAGCTTTCTTT. As protein: CASRRRDRGSNTEAFF. The chain uses TRBV5-8 and TRBJ1-1, with 11 bases aligning to TRBD1. Germline V gene data show CDR1 as SGHTS and CDR2 as YDEGEE. This CDR3 region has 16 residues. V shed 5 bases and J 1 base; nucleotides not matched to a gene: 7.

This clone was seen a few times. The chain links TRBV12-3 or TRBV12-4 to TRBJ1-1, with 7 bases fitting TRBD1. The V segment lost 6 bases and the J segment 1 base; nucleotides outside the gene matches: 2. CDR3 size: 13 residues. The CDR3, as DNA: TGTGCCAGCAGCCGGACAGGGAACACTGAAGCTTTCTTT. It is translated as CASSRTGNTEAFF.

The chain uses TRBV7-2 and TRBJ2-7; D uncertain. V was shortened by 5 bases and J by 1 base, with 12 bases between the two germline ends. Germline CDR1 and CDR2: SGHTA and FQGNSA. This CDR3 has 14 residues. Written as DNA, the CDR3 is TGTGCCAGCAGCGGCGCGGTCCTTTCCTACGAGCAGTACTTC. As protein: CASSGAVLSYEQYF.

The chain links TRBV19 to TRBJ1-5, with 9 bases lining up with TRBD1. Germline V gene sequence: CDR1 LNHDA, CDR2 SQIVND (reference sequence). There are 16 residues in the CDR3. V lost 4 bases and J lost 2; bases outside the gene matches: 6. The CDR3 reads CASSSPGQGGNQPQHF. CDR3 nucleotide sequence: TGTGCCAGTAGTAGCCCGGGACAGGGTGGCAATCAGCCCCAGCATTTT. Complete variable domain (other parts from reference TRBV19 and TRBJ1-5): DGGITQSPKYLFRKEGQNVTLSCEQNLNHDAMYWYRQDPGQGLRLIYYSQIVNDFQKGDIAEGYSVSREKKESFPLTVTSAQKNPTAFYLCASSSPGQGGNQPQHFGDGTRLSIL.

Here the CDR3 DNA reads TGTGCCAGTAGGATGGCAGGGGCAAGGAACACTGAAGCTTTCTTT. Translation: CASRMAGARNTEAFF. J is TRBJ1-1 and V is TRBV19; D perhaps matches TRBD1 (6 bases). CDR3 length equals 15 residues. Deletions cut 6 bases from V and 1 base from J, with 15 bases between. Germline loops: CDR1 LNHDA, CDR2 SQIVND (reference sequence). Looking up the rest from reference TRBV19 and TRBJ1-1 gives the full variable domain: DGGITQSPKYLFRKEGQNVTLSCEQNLNHDAMYWYRQDPGQGLRLIYYSQIVNDFQKGDIAEGYSVSREKKESFPLTVTSAQKNPTAFYLCASRMAGARNTEAFFGQGTRLTVV.

The rearrangement links TRBV7-2 to TRBJ2-7; 8 bases are a match to TRBD1. V dropped 6 bases and J dropped 6; count of bases not matched to a gene: 16. This CDR3 is built from 16 residues. Per germline, CDR1 SGHTA and CDR2 FQGNSA. The CDR3 sequence: CASRPPVWTGIAEQYF. In DNA, the CDR3 is TGTGCCAGCAGGCCGCCGGTATGGACAGGGATAGCCGAGCAGTACTTC.

CDR3 protein: CASSVESGGVYGYTF. The CDR3, as DNA: TGTGCCAGCAGCGTAGAGTCAGGGGGCGTCTATGGCTACACCTTC. The chain links TRBV9 to TRBJ1-2; TRBD1 matches 8 bases. This CDR3 region has 15 residues. V dropped 0 bases and J dropped 4; count of bases not matched to a gene: 5. Germline V gene lookup returns CDR1 SGDLS and CDR2 YYNGEE.

V usage is TRBV5-1 and J usage is TRBJ2-5; 10 nucleotides line up with TRBD2. The junction had 2 bases not matched to a gene; V was cut back by 4 bases and J by 2 bases. Germline V CDR1 and CDR2: SGHRS, YFSETQ. This CDR3 region has 14 residues. CDR3: CASSTSGAQETQYF. The DNA of the CDR3 is TGCGCCAGCAGCACTAGCGGGGCTCAAGAGACCCAGTACTTC.

This sequence joins TRBV7-2 and TRBJ1-1; possible D gene TRBD1, 6 bases. The germline CDR1 and CDR2 sequences are SGHTA and FQGNSA. V was pared by 0 bases and J by 0 bases, with 8 bases between. This CDR3 has 15 residues. Here the CDR3 reads CASSLAGGLNTEAFF. In DNA form, the CDR3 reads TGTGCCAGCAGCTTAGCTGGGGGCCTGAACACTGAAGCTTTCTTT.

This clone is a singleton in its sample. The chain is built from TRBV20-1 and TRBJ2-7; D is uncertain. Trimming pared 3 bases from V and 0 bases from J, leaving 6 bases between. The CDR3 totals 12 residues. In germline, CDR1 is DFQATT, CDR2 SNEGSKA (reference sequence). In nucleotides, the CDR3 is TGCAGTGCTAGTACGAGCTCCTACGAGCAGTACTTC. The encoded protein is CSASTSSYEQYF.

This clone was recorded only once. The rearrangement joins TRBV5-5 to TRBJ1-4; the match to TRBD1 covers 7 bases. The CDR3 has 15 residues. The V and J ends lost 0 bases and 7 bases, in that order; junction bases with no gene match: 6. The germline V gene encodes CDR1 SGHKS and CDR2 YYEKEE (reference sequence). In DNA, the CDR3 is TGTGCCAGCAGCTTGGCCCCGACAGGGCCTGAAAAACTGTTTTTT. It yields the protein CASSLAPTGPEKLFF.

The rearrangement joins TRBV7-9 to TRBJ1-5; possibly TRBD1 for D (6 bases). Germline loops: CDR1 SEHNR, CDR2 FQNEAQ (reference sequence). The CDR3 contains 14 residues. V was trimmed by 7 bases and J by 6 bases, leaving 16 bases between them. CDR3 bases: TGTGCCAGCACCTCTTCAGGGGTTGGTCAGCCCCAGCATTTT. Protein sequence: CASTSSGVGQPQHF.

Only one count was recorded for this clone. In DNA, the CDR3 is TGCGCCAGCAGCTTGAGATCGACTAGCGGGTTCCTCTCCTACGAGCAGTACTTC. It codes for CASSLRSTSGFLSYEQYF. This rearrangement joins TRBV5-1 to TRBJ2-7; 10 bases are shared with TRBD2. The CDR3 is 18 amino acids. Germline CDR1 and CDR2: SGHRS and YFSETQ. Germline trimming cut 1 base from V and 0 bases from J; bases unmatched to any gene: 10.

The chain combines TRBV6-5 with TRBJ2-5; D is uncertain. Trimming removed 6 bases at V and 5 bases at J, with 13 bases between. CDR1 and CDR2 from the germline V gene are MNHEY and SVGAGI. The CDR3 contains 13 residues. This CDR3 is CASSPPGRETQYF. In DNA, the CDR3 is TGTGCCAGCAGCCCCCCAGGTCGGGAGACCCAGTACTTC.

The chain links TRBV7-8 to TRBJ2-7; D perhaps matches TRBD1 (6 bases). Trimming pared 4 bases from V and 3 bases from J, leaving 13 bases between. The germline CDR1 and CDR2 sequences are SGHVS and FQNEAQ. The CDR3 is made up of 14 amino acids. CDR3 in DNA: TGTGCCAGCAGCTCAGACCCGGACAGCTACGAGCAGTACTTC. It encodes CASSSDPDSYEQYF.